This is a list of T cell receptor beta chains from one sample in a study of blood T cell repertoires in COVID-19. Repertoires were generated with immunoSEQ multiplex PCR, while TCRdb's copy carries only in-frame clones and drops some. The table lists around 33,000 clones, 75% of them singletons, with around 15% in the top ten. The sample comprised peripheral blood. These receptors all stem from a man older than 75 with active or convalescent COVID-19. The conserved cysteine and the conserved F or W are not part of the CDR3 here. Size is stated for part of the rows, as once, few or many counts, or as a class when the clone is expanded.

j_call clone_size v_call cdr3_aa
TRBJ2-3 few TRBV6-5 ASTKNLGGTQY
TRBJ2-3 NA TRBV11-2 ASSLFGAGVLDTQY
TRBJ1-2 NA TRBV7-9 ASSFRDTSGYT
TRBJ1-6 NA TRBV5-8 ASSLGAAGSPLH
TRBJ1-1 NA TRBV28 ASSWITTTNTEAF
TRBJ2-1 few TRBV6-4 ASELGKLAGSFLGGGEQF
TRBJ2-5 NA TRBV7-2 ASSLLSGSGGETQY
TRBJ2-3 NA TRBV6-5 ASSQTSTDTQY
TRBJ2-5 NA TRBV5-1 ASRISGVTQETQY
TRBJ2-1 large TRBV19 ASSWAGTLAGEDNEQF
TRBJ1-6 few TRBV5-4 ASSLGTRVLH
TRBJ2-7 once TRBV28 AAHSSGWRGYEQY
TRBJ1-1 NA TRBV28 AMQSGVGTEAF
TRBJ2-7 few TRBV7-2 ASSLSGSVSKQY
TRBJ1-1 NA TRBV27 ASSLRGSTEAF
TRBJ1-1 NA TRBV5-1 ASSRGTGNTEAF
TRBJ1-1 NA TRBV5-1 ASKEQGASNTEAF